Below, 27 T cell receptor beta chains from the same sample are listed, as sequenced in a study of cytotoxic CD8 clonotypes in ibrutinib-treated CLL. Some clones are missing from TCRdb's copy, which holds only in-frame ones; the method was immunoSEQ multiplex PCR. The sample lists 100,000 to 150,000 clones; approximately 83% were seen once. This material consisted of PBMCs, taken after 24 months of ibrutinib treatment. Receptor source: a human donor with chronic lymphocytic leukemia.

This chain links TRBV7-9 with TRBJ2-3; 11 nucleotides match TRBD2. The CDR3 totals 16 residues. V lost 3 bases, J lost 2 bases, and 4 bases stayed unmatched. Germline-derived CDR1 and CDR2 are SEHNR and FQNEAQ (reference sequence). The CDR3 loop reads CASSFMGLADTDTQYF. The CDR3 bases are TGTGCCAGCAGCTTTATGGGACTAGCGGACACAGATACGCAGTATTTT.

The chain couples TRBV30 to TRBJ2-2, with D perhaps matching TRBD2 (5 bases). The V gene's germline CDR1 is GTSNPN and CDR2 SVGIG (reference sequence). This CDR3 comprises 14 residues. Trimming took 3 bases from V and 7 from J, leaving 15 bases between them. The CDR3 region is CAWRGADCVGELFF. In DNA form, the CDR3 reads TGTGCCTGGAGGGGAGCGGATTGCGTCGGGGAGCTGTTTTTT.

V usage is TRBV28 and J usage is TRBJ1-1, with D perhaps matching TRBD1 (5 bases). V lost 7 bases, J lost 3 bases, and 15 bases lay in between. This CDR3 region has 14 residues. CDR1 is MDHEN and CDR2 is SYDVKM in the germline V gene. CDR3 nucleotides: TGTGCCAGCATCTCGGGGGGGAGGGACACTGAAGCTTTCTTT. Protein product: CASISGGRDTEAFF.

As DNA, the CDR3 is TGTGCCAGCGTCTACCGGGACAGACTATATGGCTACACCTTC. Protein product: CASVYRDRLYGYTF. This sequence joins TRBV28 and TRBJ1-2; 7 bases are shared with TRBD1. V lost 8 bases, J lost 5 bases, and 11 bases stayed unmatched. Per the germline V gene, CDR1 is MDHEN and CDR2 is SYDVKM. The CDR3 consists of 14 residues.

The chain employs TRBV7-2 and TRBJ2-1; a possible D gene is TRBD2 (5 bases). The germline CDR1 and CDR2 sequences are SGHTA and FQGNSA. The CDR3 totals 15 residues. V was shortened by 7 bases and J by 3 bases, with 16 bases between the two germline ends. The CDR3 region has the DNA TGTGCCAGCACCACCTCAGCAGCGGACTACAATGAGCAGTTCTTC. Encoded protein: CASTTSAADYNEQFF.

V gene TRBV5-6 combines with J gene TRBJ1-2, with a tentative D call TRBD1 (6 bases). The CDR3 has 15 amino acids. Germline-derived CDR1 and CDR2 are SGHDT and YYEEEE. Trimming took 4 bases from V and 4 from J, leaving 17 bases between them. This CDR3 is CASSGGPEGFYGYTF. Here the CDR3 DNA reads TGTGCCAGCAGCGGGGGCCCGGAGGGATTCTATGGCTACACCTTC.

The V call is TRBV6-4, the J call TRBJ2-3; 15 nucleotides line up with TRBD2. V shed 5 bases and J 5 bases; nucleotides not matched to a gene: 2. CDR3 length: 15 residues. In germline, CDR1 is MRHNA, CDR2 SNTAGT. The CDR3 DNA reads as TGTGCCAGCAGTCAGGGACTAGCGGGAGGAGATACGCAGTATTTT. Translation gives CASSQGLAGGDTQYF.

CDR3 amino acids: CASSLVGGTNYEQYF. In DNA form, the CDR3 reads TGTGCCAGCAGCTTGGTGGGGGGCACTAACTACGAGCAGTACTTC. The chain couples TRBV7-6 to TRBJ2-7; D tentatively reads TRBD1 or TRBD2 (6 bases each). This CDR3 has 15 residues. V gave up 3 bases and J gave up 3 bases, with 15 bases separating them. The germline gives CDR1 SGHVS, CDR2 FNYEAQ.

To note about this clone: One junction end does not reproduce the germline sequence, and a read error may be involved. The V call is TRBV7-9, the J call TRBJ1-4; TRBD1 is a possible D gene (6 bases). The CDR3 sequence is 13 residues long. Germline V gene sequence: CDR1 SEHNR, CDR2 FQNEAQ (reference sequence). The CDR3 sequence is CASSSGTNGKLFF. For the CDR3, the DNA is TGTGCCAGCAGCTCAGGGACAAATGGAAAACTGTTTTTT.

Written as DNA, the CDR3 is TGTGCCAGTAGTCAACGGACAGCTTCTGGAAACACCATATATTTT. This codes for CASSQRTASGNTIYF. The genes are TRBV19 and TRBJ1-3; a weak D match, TRBD1 (6 bases). Germline loops: CDR1 LNHDA, CDR2 SQIVND (reference sequence). The V gene lost 5 bases and the J gene lost 1 base, with 12 bases spanning the gap. This CDR3 has 15 residues.

The gene calls are TRBV2 and TRBJ2-7; TRBD1 matches 7 bases. Germline CDR1 reads SNHLY; CDR2 reads FYNNEI. The CDR3 has 13 amino acids. The V gene end was trimmed by 4 bases and the J gene end by 2 bases; junction bases not matched to a gene: 2. CDR3 DNA sequence: TGTGCCAGCAGTGGGGACAGACCCTACGAGCAGTACTTC. Protein sequence: CASSGDRPYEQYF.

This clone was detected only a few times. CDR3 in DNA: TGTGCCAGCAGTTATAGCGGGGGGGCCGTAGAGACCCAGTACTTC. Translated: CASSYSGGAVETQYF. The chain employs TRBV6-5 and TRBJ2-5, with 11 bases lining up with TRBD2. The length of the CDR3 is 15 residues. Germline V lookup: CDR1 MNHEY, CDR2 SVGAGI. The trim removed 3 bases at V and 4 bases at J, leaving 4 bases unmatched.

V and J are TRBV13 and TRBJ2-7; 7 nucleotides match TRBD2. V shed 5 bases, J shed 2 bases, and the junction held 6 bases outside the gene matches. Germline V gene lookup returns CDR1 PRHDT and CDR2 FYEKMQ (reference sequence). The CDR3 covers 14 residues. CDR3 DNA sequence: TGTGCCAGCAGCCCGGTGGGGGGGACCTACGAGCAGTACTTC. This codes for CASSPVGGTYEQYF. The full variable domain, with the rest looked up from reference TRBV13 and TRBJ2-7, is AAGVIQSPRHLIKEKRETATLKCYPIPRHDTVYWYQQGPGQDPQFLISFYEKMQSDKGSIPDRFSAQQFSDYHSELNMSSLELGDSALYFCASSPVGGTYEQYFGPGTRLTVT.

This rearrangement joins TRBV10-3 to TRBJ2-4; 9 bases agree with TRBD1. V gave up 4 bases and J gave up 6 bases; unmatched junction bases: 1. The CDR3 length is 13 residues. In germline, CDR1 is ENHRY, CDR2 SYGVKD. For the CDR3, the DNA is TGTGCCATCAGTGGGGGACAGGGAAACATTCAGTACTTC. Its translation: CAISGGQGNIQYF.

The chain is built from TRBV4-3 and TRBJ2-7; TRBD1 aligns across 7 bases. The CDR3 consists of 19 residues. CDR1 and CDR2 from the germline V gene are LGHNA and YSLEER. Trimming took 3 bases from V and 1 from J; bases not matched to a gene: 18. The CDR3 DNA follows: TGCGCCAGCAGCCAGCTCTTTAGCCTCACCCCGGGACAGTCCTACGAGCAGTACTTC. Translation: CASSQLFSLTPGQSYEQYF.

The V call is TRBV5-4, the J call TRBJ2-6; D is unresolved. Trimming shortened V by 0 bases and J by 2 bases, and 12 bases separated the two germline ends. Germline CDR1 reads SGHNT; CDR2 reads YYREEE (reference sequence). The length of the CDR3 is 17 residues. DNA of the CDR3: TGTGCCAGCAGCTTGGACCCTGTTGGCCCTGGGGCCAACGTCCTGACTTTC. It is translated as CASSLDPVGPGANVLTF.

The chain joins TRBV10-3 to TRBJ2-1, with TRBD1 identical over 8 bases. The CDR3 length is 15 residues. The J segment lost 3 bases and the V segment lost 0 bases, leaving 1 base of the junction unmatched. Germline lookup yields CDR1 ENHRY and CDR2 SYGVKD. As DNA, the CDR3 is TGTGCCATCAGTGAGTCGACAGGGGACTACAATGAGCAGTTCTTC. Protein sequence: CAISESTGDYNEQFF.

The chain employs TRBV7-9 and TRBJ1-4; 9 positions agree with TRBD1. V was pared by 4 bases and J by 6 bases, with 9 bases of the junction left unmatched. The CDR3 is made up of 16 amino acids. The germline V gene has CDR1 SEHNR and CDR2 FQNEAQ (reference sequence). The CDR3 DNA sequence: TGTGCCAGCAGCTCTGGACAGGGGACGAATTATGAAAAACTGTTTTTT. Protein: CASSSGQGTNYEKLFF.

This chain connects TRBV6-5 to TRBJ1-1; TRBD1 matches 10 bases. CDR3 length: 15 residues. V shed 6 bases, J shed 3 bases, and the junction held 7 bases outside the gene matches. The germline CDR1 and CDR2 sequences are MNHEY and SVGAGI. Here the CDR3 DNA reads TGTGCCAGCAGGCCAGGACAGGGGGGGGACACTGAAGCTTTCTTT. Amino acids: CASRPGQGGDTEAFF.

This chain uses TRBV7-3 with TRBJ2-3; 14 bases are shared with TRBD2. CDR3 length equals 15 residues. V trimming: 5 bases; J trimming: 5 bases; junction bases outside the gene matches: 3. Looked up from germline, CDR1 is SGHTA and CDR2 is FQGTGA. CDR3 coding DNA: TGTGCCAGCAGCCGCGGACTAGCGGGGGGAGATACGCAGTATTTT. Its protein product is CASSRGLAGGDTQYF.

Only a few counts were recorded for this clone. The genes are TRBV27 and TRBJ2-2; tentative D call: TRBD1 (7 bases). The CDR3 covers 15 residues. V was clipped by 5 bases and J by 4 bases, with 14 bases between them. Germline CDR1 is MNHEY and CDR2 is SMNVEV (reference sequence). CDR3 in amino acids: CASSRGTVVTGELFF. Here the CDR3 DNA reads TGTGCCAGCAGTCGGGGGACAGTAGTCACCGGGGAGCTGTTTTTT.

This chain uses TRBV27 with TRBJ2-7; TRBD1 or TRBD2 may be the D gene (5 bases each). Trimming pared 5 bases from V and 0 bases from J, leaving 20 bases between. CDR3 length equals 17 residues. The germline V gene encodes CDR1 MNHEY and CDR2 SMNVEV (reference sequence). This CDR3 is CASSPNGVGALSYEQYF. The CDR3 DNA reads TGTGCCAGCAGTCCCAACGGGGTCGGGGCTCTCTCCTACGAGCAGTACTTC.

The chain recombines TRBV19 with TRBJ1-2; D is perhaps TRBD1 (5 bases). This CDR3 spans 15 amino acids. Germline V gives CDR1 LNHDA, CDR2 SQIVND (reference sequence). Trimming shortened V by 5 bases and J by 4 bases, and 17 bases separated the two germline ends. CDR3 DNA sequence: TGTGCCAGTAGTTCGCAGGAGACAGCTACCTATGGCTACACCTTC. Translation gives CASSSQETATYGYTF. Using reference TRBV19 and TRBJ1-2 for the parts outside the CDR3, the full variable domain is DGGITQSPKYLFRKEGQNVTLSCEQNLNHDAMYWYRQDPGQGLRLIYYSQIVNDFQKGDIAEGYSVSREKKESFPLTVTSAQKNPTAFYLCASSSQETATYGYTFGSGTRLTVV.

The chain joins TRBV28 to TRBJ1-4; D remains unclear. CDR1 is MDHEN and CDR2 is SYDVKM in the germline V gene. Trimming left V 6 bases short and J 11 bases short, with 16 bases between. This CDR3 comprises 13 residues. The DNA for the CDR3 is TGTGCCAGCAGCCCCCAGTTAGGAGGGAAACTGTTTTTT. Translated: CASSPQLGGKLFF.

This clone was seen more than once but under ten times. The chain combines TRBV6-5 with TRBJ2-7; D is ambiguous. This CDR3 contains 12 residues. Per the germline V gene, CDR1 is MNHEY and CDR2 is SVGAGI. Deletions cut 6 bases from V and 7 bases from J, with 13 bases between. CDR3 in DNA: TGTGCCAGCAGCCATCCCGAGCAGGAGCAGTACTTC. It encodes CASSHPEQEQYF.

J is TRBJ2-1 and V is TRBV28; D is perhaps TRBD1 (5 bases). Trimming removed 6 bases from V and 3 bases from J, with 9 bases in between. Germline lookup yields CDR1 MDHEN and CDR2 SYDVKM. The CDR3 consists of 13 residues. DNA for the CDR3: TGTGCCAGCAGGGGGCAGGGCTACAATGAGCAGTTCTTC. Its protein product is CASRGQGYNEQFF. The full variable domain, with the rest looked up from reference TRBV28 and TRBJ2-1, is DVKVTQSSRYLVKRTGEKVFLECVQDMDHENMFWYRQDPGLGLRLIYFSYDVKMKEKGDIPEGYSVSREKKERFSLILESASTNQTSMYLCASRGQGYNEQFFGPGTRLTVL.

This chain links TRBV4-1 with TRBJ1-2; D uncertain. This CDR3 has 14 residues. The germline V gene has CDR1 MGHRA and CDR2 YSYEKL. V lost 3 bases, J lost 2 bases, and 10 bases lay in between. DNA of the CDR3: TGCGCCAGCAGCCAGAGCACCCTGAACTATGGCTACACCTTC. Its protein is CASSQSTLNYGYTF.